This TCR beta chain was sequenced during a study of T cell repertoires in cytomegalovirus infection. About the study: Through public TCR beta signatures, both CMV infection and matching HLA type were indicated.

J lost 3 bases, V lost 4 bases, and 2 bases had no gene match. The CDR3 spans 14 residues. There are many counts of this clonotype. Each CDR3 protein gets one entry after TCRdb re-called the reads with MiXCR. The sample has a few hundred thousand distinct CDR3 sequences, approximately 8.3% seen once. This chain uses TRBV12-3 or TRBV12-4 with TRBJ2-2; TRBD2 agrees at 7 bases. The receptor's source is a human donor in good health (CMV status not recorded). Some clones in this sample may be carry-over from other donors' samples. The sequenced sample was PBMCs. The CDR3 region is CASSWGGDTGELFF. Here the CDR3 DNA reads TGTGCCAGCAGTTGGGGGGGGGACACCGGGGAGCTGTTTTTT.